This T cell receptor (beta chain) was observed in a study of cytomegalovirus exposure and HLA in healthy donors. Study results and limitations: Clonal expansion, a later analysis showed, was greater in HLA-associated TCR beta chains than in equally common others. Solely CMV serostatus was available to characterize immune exposure. The listing of 150 to 200 TCR beta chains classed them as cytomegalovirus-associated.

The PCR contained 60 Vbeta and 13 Jbeta primers. Some clones are missing from TCRdb's copy, which holds only in-frame ones; the method was immunoSEQ multiplex PCR. The sample includes fewer than 70,000 clones. Trimming took 3 bases from V and 6 from J, leaving 14 bases between them. The CDR3 consists of 14 residues. Germline CDR1 and CDR2: MGHRA and YSYEKL. Details on this clone: As yet, its antigen is unknown.

The sequenced sample consisted of PBMCs. This chain joins TRBV4-1 and TRBJ1-1; unclear D gene. This TCR was sampled from a woman younger than 35 in good health and CMV-seronegative. Here the CDR3 DNA reads TGCGCCAGCAGCCACGGCCAGGCGAGGGCTGAAGCTTTCTTT. Translation gives CASSHGQARAEAFF.